This section outlines one T cell receptor beta chain sequence together with its context. This sample is part of a study of blood T cell repertoires in COVID-19. Study background: Samples of COVID-19 (acute and convalescent) were obtained from the United States, Italy and Spain. The cDNA or gDNA used as material had been derived from T cells, B-cell-depleted T cells, or PBMCs.

V lost 5 bases, J lost 6 bases, and 4 bases stayed unmatched. Germline assignment: CDR1 LNHDA and CDR2 SQIVND (reference sequence). The CDR3 runs to 15 residues. The authors' processing: Amplification of reference gene primers was used by the study to estimate nucleated cell counts. Using immunoSEQ multiplex PCR, the repertoire was profiled, and TCRdb retains in-frame clones only, with some absent. That table furnishes V, J and clone size, whereas the DNA furnished D and trimming. The sample lists about 150,000 clones, 86% occurring once. What was sequenced was peripheral blood. The V and J genes are TRBV19 and TRBJ2-1; 13 bases map to TRBD2. The clonotype originates from a middle-aged man with active or convalescent COVID-19. The DNA of the CDR3 is TGTGCCAGTAGTCTAACTAGCGGGGGGGCCAATGAGCAGTTCTTC. Protein: CASSLTSGGANEQFF.